This TCR delta chain was captured in a study of Vδ1+ human thymocytes. Overall study findings and caveats: Thymic delta-chain repertoires held about 20% Vdelta2 sequences and few Vdelta3, despite high sort purity. Many TRG clonotypes were shared between donors; TRD repertoires were essentially private. In the thymus, TRG and TRD repertoires looked highly polyclonal with Gaussian CDR3 lengths.

This clone was seen a handful of times. The target antigen is unknown. The ends lost 0 bases at V and 1 base at J; junction bases unmatched: 20. From germline, CDR1 is TSWWSYY and CDR2 QGS. The CDR3 runs to 22 residues. Extracted RNA was reverse transcribed into cDNA. Multiplex PCR used pooled V-gene forward primers and a constant-region reverse primer to amplify CDR3s. TCRdb re-called the multiplex PCR reads through CATT. The sample has approximately 25,000 delta-chain clones, under 8.5% seen once. This chain uses TRDV1 with TRDJ1; TRDD3 matches 10 bases. Sequencing was carried out using Vdelta1+ gamma-delta thymocytes from the thymus. Subset given: FACS-sorted CD3+ TCRalphabeta- TCRVdelta1+ TCRVdelta2- thymocytes. The sequence came from a girl in the first two years of life who had congenital heart surgery. CDR3 protein: CALGELVGRPIGLGDPTDKLIF. Written as DNA, the CDR3 is TGTGCTCTTGGGGAACTAGTGGGTAGGCCTATCGGACTGGGGGATCCCACCGATAAACTCATCTTT.